These 15 T cell receptor beta chains were sequenced from one sample in a study of identical twins (TCRdb year 2016). Preparation of the library involved 5' RACE. Instrument on record: Illumina HiSeq 2000. In-frame beta chains were kept once TCRdb had trimmed the public reads at Q25 with fastp and called clones with MiXCR. Entries are consolidated by CDR3 protein sequence, retaining the most common genes and DNA. The sample includes 350,000 or so distinct CDR3 sequences, with 9% observed a single time. The ten top clones hold roughly 8.9% of the sample. The sample consisted of naive T cells sorted from blood. The cell subset or site tag for this specimen amounts to: cells isolated with a human naive T-cell isolation kit. The receptors come from a woman aged 50 to 65 in good health.

Concerning this clonotype itself: A much larger clone sits a single nucleotide away, making a read error possible. The V gene is TRBV20-1, the J gene TRBJ2-1; a weak D match, TRBD1 (5 bases). This CDR3 contains 14 residues. The V end lost 0 bases, the J end lost 8 bases, and 14 bases lay between the germline ends. Looked up from germline, CDR1 is DFQATT and CDR2 is SNEGSKA (reference sequence). CDR3 protein: CSARDQWGLDEQFF. CDR3 DNA: TGCAGTGCTAGAGACCAGTGGGGCCTCGATGAGCAGTTCTTC.

This clonotype appeared many times. CDR3 bases: TGTGCCAGCAGTTACTCAGGGACTAGCGGGAGGACAGATACGCAGTATTTT. Translated, it gives CASSYSGTSGRTDTQYF. The chain carries TRBV6-6 and TRBJ2-3; 15 bases align to TRBD2. V gave up 0 bases and J gave up 3 bases; unmatched junction bases: 1. The CDR3 has 17 amino acids. Germline-derived CDR1 and CDR2 are MNHNY and SVGAGI (reference sequence).

This clonotype was counted at least ten times. V usage is TRBV14 and J usage is TRBJ1-4; TRBD1 is a possible D gene (5 bases). Deletions cut 2 bases from V and 7 bases from J, with 14 bases between. Germline V gives CDR1 SGHDN, CDR2 FVKESK. CDR3 length: 15 residues. The CDR3 loop reads CASSQRGPGGEKLFF. CDR3 nucleotide sequence: TGTGCCAGCAGCCAAAGGGGTCCTGGAGGTGAAAAACTGTTTTTT.

CDR3 nucleotide sequence: TGCAGTGCTAGAGGGGGACTAGCTGGGGAGACCCAGTACTTC. Protein: CSARGGLAGETQYF. V and J are TRBV20-1 and TRBJ2-5; TRBD2 matches at 9 bases. V was pared by 1 base and J by 5 bases, with 5 bases of the junction left unmatched. Germline V CDR1 and CDR2: DFQATT, SNEGSKA (reference sequence). The CDR3 extends over 14 amino acids.

This clonotype was seen repeatedly, ten times or more. The V call is TRBV11-3, the J call TRBJ2-2; D is undetermined. CDR1 SGHNT and CDR2 YENEEA come from the germline V gene. Trimming removed 5 bases at V and 4 bases at J, with 11 bases between. The CDR3 loop spans 14 amino acids. The CDR3 bases are TGTGCCAGCAGCCTGTCCTTGGGCACCGGGGAGCTGTTTTTT. This encodes CASSLSLGTGELFF.

This clonotype was seen a few times. This chain joins TRBV28 and TRBJ2-7; 7 nucleotides agree with TRBD2. The CDR3 has 15 amino acids. Germline lookup yields CDR1 MDHEN and CDR2 SYDVKM. After removal of 5 bases from V and 3 bases from J, the junction contained 10 bases not matched to a gene. In DNA form, the CDR3 reads TGTGCCAGCAGTAGGGCGGGAGTGGTGAGCTACGAGCAGTACTTC. This translates into CASSRAGVVSYEQYF.

This clonotype was detected only a few times. The gene calls are TRBV10-3 and TRBJ2-1; TRBD1 agrees at 12 bases. Looked up from germline, CDR1 is ENHRY and CDR2 is SYGVKD. Unmatched junction bases numbered 3, after V lost 2 bases and J lost 7 bases. The CDR3 covers 15 residues. In DNA form, the CDR3 reads TGTGCCATCAGTGAGGCGGGACAGGGGGCAAATGAGCAGTTCTTC. This sequence encodes CAISEAGQGANEQFF.

The chain has TRBV12-3 or TRBV12-4 and TRBJ2-2, with TRBD1 matching 7 bases. The ends lost 1 base at V and 1 base at J; junction bases unmatched: 12. The CDR3 extends over 19 amino acids. The CDR3 here is CASSLVRGIGTENTGELFF. The CDR3 region has the DNA TGTGCCAGCAGTTTAGTTCGGGGTATTGGGACAGAGAACACCGGGGAGCTGTTTTTT.

V is TRBV10-3 and J is TRBJ2-7, with TRBD2 identical over 13 bases. Unmatched junction bases numbered 6, after V lost 4 bases and J lost 6 bases. The germline V gene has CDR1 ENHRY and CDR2 SYGVKD. The CDR3 runs to 15 residues. The CDR3 protein is CAISATSGRASEQYF. The DNA of the CDR3 is TGTGCCATCAGTGCAACTAGCGGGAGGGCCAGCGAGCAGTACTTC.

This sequence joins TRBV27 and TRBJ2-3; D unclear. The ends were cut back, 0 bases at V and 1 base at J, with 14 bases in the middle. Germline V gene data show CDR1 as MNHEY and CDR2 as SMNVEV (reference sequence). The CDR3 is made up of 17 amino acids. As DNA, the CDR3 is TGTGCCAGCAGTTTATCAGGGCAAAGGGCCCGCACAGATACGCAGTATTTT. It encodes CASSLSGQRARTDTQYF.

Many counts were recorded for this clonotype. The gene calls are TRBV10-3 and TRBJ2-1; D remains ambiguous. V shed 0 bases and J shed 6 bases, with 9 bases lying between them. The CDR3 runs to 14 residues. Germline lookup yields CDR1 ENHRY and CDR2 SYGVKD. The chain's CDR3 is CAISESQDGNEQFF. CDR3 in DNA: TGTGCCATCAGTGAGTCTCAAGATGGCAATGAGCAGTTCTTC.

This clonotype was counted at least ten times. The rearrangement joins TRBV20-1 to TRBJ1-1, with 7 bases lining up with TRBD1. The germline V gene has CDR1 DFQATT and CDR2 SNEGSKA (reference sequence). V gave up 6 bases and J gave up 2 bases; unmatched junction bases: 9. The CDR3 extends over 14 amino acids. The CDR3 sequence is CSANTGQRNTEAFF. The CDR3 coding sequence is TGCAGTGCAAATACGGGACAGAGAAACACTGAAGCTTTCTTT.

This clonotype was seen more than once but under ten times. The chain recombines TRBV11-3 with TRBJ2-7; a weak D match, TRBD1 (5 bases). V lost 8 bases, J lost 3 bases, and 17 bases lay in between. Germline V CDR1 and CDR2: SGHNT, YENEEA. The CDR3 runs to 14 residues. CDR3 nucleotides: TGTGCCAGCGGCGATTTATGGGGCAACTACGAGCAGTACTTC. Translating it yields CASGDLWGNYEQYF. The entire variable domain, with the rest obtained from reference TRBV11-3 and TRBJ2-7, is as follows: EAGVVQSPRYKIIEKKQPVAFWCNPISGHNTLYWYLQNLGQGPELLIRYENEEAVDDSQLPKDRFSAERLKGVDSTLKIQPAELGDSAVYLCASGDLWGNYEQYFGPGTRLTVT.

As for this clonotype: One end of the junction fails to match germline, which may point to a read error. The CDR3: CAVQGPTEASF. CDR3 nucleotide sequence: TGTGCCGTTCAGGGGCCCACTGAAGCTTCCTTT. V is TRBV7-9 and J is TRBJ1-1, with D maybe TRBD1 (6 bases). In germline, CDR1 is SEHNR, CDR2 FQNEAQ (reference sequence). This CDR3 spans 11 amino acids. The full variable domain, in which reference TRBV7-9 and TRBJ1-1 provide the parts outside the CDR3, is DTGVSQNPRHKITKRGQNVTFRCDPISEHNRLYWYRQTLGQGPEFLTYFQNEAQLEKSRLLSDRFSAERPKGSFSTLEIQRTEQGDSAMYLCAVQGPTEASFGQGTRLTVV.

This clonotype has at least ten counts. The chain links TRBV2 to TRBJ2-1; no clear D gene. Deletions cut 4 bases from V and 4 bases from J, with 5 bases between. The CDR3 covers 12 residues. Germline values: CDR1 SNHLY, CDR2 FYNNEI. The CDR3 reads CASSVDYNEQFF. The CDR3 nucleotides are TGTGCCAGCAGTGTTGATTACAATGAGCAGTTCTTC.